One and the same sample provided the 26 T cell receptor beta chains below, sequenced in a study of T cells in localized non-small cell lung cancer. Sequenced by immunoSEQ multiplex PCR; TCRdb stores in-frame clones only, minus some. The table includes approximately 65,000 clones, roughly 80% detected once. The sequences come from PBMCs, collected before any cancer treatment. The receptors were sampled from a man aged 35-69 years with stage II lung adenocarcinoma.

The rearrangement joins TRBV30 to TRBJ2-2; 8 bases are a match to TRBD1. The CDR3 has 16 residues. Trimming at V came to 0 bases and at J to 4 bases, leaving 7 bases not matched to a gene. Germline CDR1 reads GTSNPN; CDR2 reads SVGIG (reference sequence). The CDR3 DNA reads TGTGCCTGGAGTGTACCTAGGACAGGGATCACCGGGGAGCTGTTTTTT. It yields the protein CAWSVPRTGITGELFF.

The rearrangement uses TRBV7-9 and TRBJ1-3; no definite D call. The CDR3 covers 15 residues. V shed 7 bases and J shed 0 bases, with 13 bases lying between them. CDR1 and CDR2 (germline): SEHNR, FQNEAQ (reference sequence). CDR3 in amino acids: CASNSRRSSGNTIYF. CDR3 coding DNA: TGTGCCAGCAATTCCAGACGAAGCTCTGGAAACACCATATATTTT.

V is TRBV7-8 and J is TRBJ2-1, with 8 bases identical to TRBD1. J lost 10 bases, V lost 0 bases, and 14 bases had no gene match. This CDR3 comprises 17 residues. The germline CDR1 and CDR2 sequences are SGHVS and FQNEAQ. The CDR3 protein is CASSLAYRQGPGREQFF. In DNA, the CDR3 is TGTGCCAGCAGCTTAGCTTATCGACAGGGGCCGGGTCGAGAGCAGTTCTTC.

V usage is TRBV7-2 and J usage is TRBJ2-5; D uncertain. The length of the CDR3 is 13 residues. Germline V lookup: CDR1 SGHTA, CDR2 FQGNSA. V was cut by 2 bases and J by 0 bases, with 4 bases left in between. The CDR3 loop is CASSLSDQETQYF. CDR3 bases: TGTGCCAGCAGCTTATCAGACCAAGAGACCCAGTACTTC.

The chain has TRBV11-3 and TRBJ2-1, with 8 bases matching TRBD2. CDR3 length equals 16 residues. Germline-derived CDR1 and CDR2 are SGHNT and YENEEA. The V and J ends lost 5 bases and 3 bases, in that order; junction bases with no gene match: 9. The CDR3 loop is CASSPRSGSHYNEQFF. CDR3 in DNA: TGTGCCAGCAGCCCCAGGAGCGGGAGTCACTACAATGAGCAGTTCTTC.

V usage is TRBV4-1 and J usage is TRBJ1-5; 7 bases agree with TRBD1. The CDR3 consists of 17 residues. V lost 0 bases to trimming and J lost 2 bases; unmatched junction nucleotides: 7. Germline CDR1 is MGHRA and CDR2 is YSYEKL. The CDR3 spells CASSQEQGRGGNQPQHF. Here the CDR3 DNA reads TGCGCCAGCAGCCAAGAACAGGGGAGGGGTGGCAATCAGCCCCAGCATTTT.

This clone was recorded a few times. V gene TRBV7-6 combines with J gene TRBJ2-2; D is tentatively TRBD1 or TRBD2 (6 bases each). This CDR3 region has 16 residues. Trimming took 3 bases from V and 4 from J, leaving 15 bases between them. The germline CDR1 and CDR2 sequences are SGHVS and FNYEAQ. CDR3 region: CASSLLGGTTTGELFF. In DNA, the CDR3 is TGTGCCAGCAGCTTGTTGGGGGGCACGACCACCGGGGAGCTGTTTTTT.

The chain joins TRBV7-2 to TRBJ2-2; no definite D call. Germline values: CDR1 SGHTA, CDR2 FQGNSA. The V end lost 5 bases, the J end lost 1 base, and 11 bases lay between the germline ends. The CDR3 loop spans 15 amino acids. CDR3 bases: TGTGCCAGCAGCCCCGACATTATGAACACCGGGGAGCTGTTTTTT. Amino acid sequence: CASSPDIMNTGELFF.

The V and J genes are TRBV6-6 and TRBJ2-1; 11 bases map to TRBD1. CDR1 is MNHNY, CDR2 SVGAGI, per germline (reference sequence). V gave up 6 bases and J gave up 7 bases; unmatched junction bases: 5. The CDR3 loop spans 14 amino acids. The CDR3 loop reads CASRRGTGGNEQFF. CDR3 in DNA: TGTGCCAGCAGAAGGGGGACAGGGGGGAATGAGCAGTTCTTC.

This clone appeared a few times. The V and J genes are TRBV7-9 and TRBJ1-5; D gene uncertain. Per germline, CDR1 SEHNR and CDR2 FQNEAQ (reference sequence). V lost 3 bases and J lost 3, with 3 bases in between. The CDR3 consists of 12 residues. CDR3 sequence reads: CASSFDNQPQHF. DNA for the CDR3: TGTGCCAGCAGCTTCGACAATCAGCCCCAGCATTTT.

The V and J genes are TRBV15 and TRBJ1-1; the D gene is possibly TRBD1 (5 bases). CDR3 length: 13 residues. Trimming left V 6 bases short and J 6 bases short, with 14 bases between. Germline V CDR1 and CDR2: LNHNV, YYDKDF (reference sequence). This chain's CDR3 is CATSLQGWPEAFF. CDR3 sequence (DNA): TGTGCCACCAGTCTCCAGGGATGGCCTGAAGCTTTCTTT.

This clone was found a few times. The chain employs TRBV28 and TRBJ1-2; D gene unclear. CDR1 and CDR2 from the germline V gene are MDHEN and SYDVKM. V was cut by 3 bases and J by 8 bases, with 16 bases left in between. The CDR3 has 14 amino acids. CDR3 residues: CASSLGSGNGGYTF. Written as DNA, the CDR3 is TGTGCCAGCAGTTTGGGCAGCGGTAACGGGGGCTACACCTTC.

This clone was observed a handful of times. The chain links TRBV6-4 to TRBJ1-1; TRBD1 aligns across 7 bases. Germline V gives CDR1 MRHNA, CDR2 SNTAGT. This CDR3 spans 13 amino acids. Germline trimming cut 5 bases from V and 8 bases from J; bases unmatched to any gene: 8. In DNA form, the CDR3 reads TGTGCCAGCAGTCAGGAGGGGGCGGGCGAAGCTTTCTTT. Translation gives CASSQEGAGEAFF.

V usage is TRBV11-2 and J usage is TRBJ2-2; TRBD2 is a possible D gene (6 bases). V was trimmed by 5 bases and J by 4 bases, leaving 8 bases between them. This CDR3 has 13 amino acids. Germline CDR1 and CDR2: SGHAT and FQNNGV. The CDR3 loop reads CASSLSGTGELFF. DNA for the CDR3: TGTGCCAGCAGCCTTAGCGGCACCGGGGAGCTGTTTTTT.

This rearrangement joins TRBV6-6 to TRBJ1-5; D ambiguous. Germline values: CDR1 MNHNY, CDR2 SVGAGI (reference sequence). The CDR3 is made up of 11 amino acids. The V and J ends lost 7 bases and 4 bases respectively, with 5 bases between them. DNA for the CDR3: TGTGCCAGCATGGGAAATCAGCCCCAGCATTTT. It encodes CASMGNQPQHF.

V is TRBV5-4 and J is TRBJ1-2, with D unresolved. V shed 3 bases and J shed 4 bases, with 22 bases lying between them. The CDR3 has 17 residues. Germline CDR1 and CDR2: SGHNT and YYREEE (reference sequence). The CDR3 DNA sequence: TGTGCCAGCAGCTCAATGTGGTTATCGGGGAGGGCCTATGGCTACACCTTC. The encoded protein is CASSSMWLSGRAYGYTF. Complete variable domain (other parts from reference TRBV5-4 and TRBJ1-2): ETGVTQSPTHLIKTRGQQVTLRCSSQSGHNTVSWYQQALGQGPQFIFQYYREEENGRGNFPPRFSGLQFPNYSSELNVNALELDDSALYLCASSSMWLSGRAYGYTFGSGTRLTVV.

V gene TRBV5-1 combines with J gene TRBJ1-1; TRBD1 might be the D (5 bases). CDR1 is SGHRS, CDR2 YFSETQ, per germline. The CDR3 runs 15 residues. V dropped 1 base and J dropped 0 bases, with 10 bases sitting between them. CDR3 sequence (DNA): TGCGCCAGCAGCTTGATAGGGGCTATGAACACTGAAGCTTTCTTT. This codes for CASSLIGAMNTEAFF.

The rearrangement joins TRBV7-3 to TRBJ2-2; 10 bases are shared with TRBD2. Germline V gene lookup returns CDR1 SGHTA and CDR2 FQGTGA. The CDR3 runs 15 residues. V shed 4 bases, J shed 6 bases, and the junction held 5 bases outside the gene matches. CDR3: CASSSLAGVPGELFF. The CDR3 nucleotides are TGTGCCAGCAGCTCCCTAGCGGGAGTCCCCGGGGAGCTGTTTTTT.

The V call is TRBV7-3, the J call TRBJ2-2; 9 bases are a match to TRBD2. CDR3 size: 15 residues. Losses at the gene ends were 4 bases for V and 6 bases for J; bases not matched to a gene: 6. In germline, CDR1 is SGHTA, CDR2 FQGTGA. The chain's CDR3 is CASSSSGINAGELFF. The CDR3 region has the DNA TGTGCCAGCAGCTCTAGCGGGATAAACGCCGGGGAGCTGTTTTTT. The entire variable domain, with the rest obtained from reference TRBV7-3 and TRBJ2-2, is as follows: GAGVSQTPSNKVTEKGKYVELRCDPISGHTALYWYRQSLGQGPEFLIYFQGTGAADDSGLPNDRFFAVRPEGSVSTLKIQRTERGDSAVYLCASSSSGINAGELFFGEGSRLTVL.

The CDR3 reads CASSVQGASHNEQFF. CDR3 DNA: TGTGCCAGCAGTGTACAGGGGGCATCACACAATGAGCAGTTCTTC. V and J are TRBV6-5 and TRBJ2-1, with TRBD1 matching 9 bases. Germline CDR1 reads MNHEY; CDR2 reads SVGAGI. The V and J ends lost 5 bases and 5 bases, in that order; junction bases with no gene match: 7. The CDR3 is 15 residues long.

The chain couples TRBV6-5 to TRBJ2-2; D gene ambiguous. The ends were cut back, 2 bases at V and 4 bases at J, with 5 bases in the middle. CDR3 length: 13 residues. Germline V gene lookup returns CDR1 MNHEY and CDR2 SVGAGI. CDR3 region: CASSYMITGELFF. The DNA of the CDR3 is TGTGCCAGCAGTTACATGATCACCGGGGAGCTGTTTTTT.

This sequence joins TRBV2 and TRBJ1-4; D possibly corresponds to TRBD1 (5 bases). The CDR3 has 15 residues. Germline CDR1 is SNHLY and CDR2 is FYNNEI. V lost 4 bases, J lost 7 bases, and 16 bases lay in between. The CDR3 bases are TGTGCCAGCAGTGTGGGGGGAGGCAGAGGTGAAAAACTGTTTTTT. Protein: CASSVGGGRGEKLFF.

As DNA, the CDR3 is TGTGCCAGCAGTTACAGGGCGGGGGCCAACGTCCTGACTTTC. As protein: CASSYRAGANVLTF. The V gene is TRBV6-5, the J gene TRBJ2-6; D not resolved. V was cut by 2 bases and J by 4 bases, with 6 bases left in between. Germline V gene sequence: CDR1 MNHEY, CDR2 SVGAGI. The CDR3 spans 14 residues.

The gene calls are TRBV27 and TRBJ1-2; D call uncertain. CDR1 MNHEY and CDR2 SMNVEV come from the germline V gene (reference sequence). Trimming removed 2 bases at V and 4 bases at J, with 8 bases between. The CDR3 totals 13 residues. In DNA, the CDR3 is TGTGCCAGCAGTTTAGTCCAAGGCTATGGCTACACCTTC. Protein sequence: CASSLVQGYGYTF.

This clone was counted a few times. This chain uses TRBV14 with TRBJ1-4; D unresolved. The V end was cut by 4 bases, the J end by 3 bases, with 12 bases between. CDR3 length equals 15 residues. Germline V lookup: CDR1 SGHDN, CDR2 FVKESK. CDR3 DNA: TGTGCCAGCAGCCGGTCCCTCGGTCCTAATGAAAAACTGTTTTTT. Its protein product is CASSRSLGPNEKLFF.

This chain uses TRBV4-3 with TRBJ2-2; tentative D call: TRBD2 (6 bases). The CDR3 runs 14 residues. V lost 9 bases and J 3 bases, leaving 14 bases between the germline ends. The germline V gene encodes CDR1 LGHNA and CDR2 YSLEER. The CDR3: CASRTSLDTGELFF. The CDR3 bases are TGCGCCAGTAGAACTAGCCTTGACACCGGGGAGCTGTTTTTT.